This T cell receptor (beta chain) comes out of a study of Graves' ophthalmopathy and Graves' hyperthyroidism. Trimming left V 5 bases short and J 10 bases short, with 14 bases between. Germline CDR1 and CDR2: MDHEN and SYDVKM. This CDR3 spans 12 amino acids. Hyperthyroidism counted as stable given no ophthalmopathy within 18 months of follow-up. This clonotype was detected many times. Its antigen is unknown. Study-wide results and caveats: Blood was where most expanded thyroid clonotypes above 0.001 frequency also turned up.

RNA transcripts were the template, and TCR beta CDR3 regions were amplified from them. The authors performed first-round RT-PCR with HTBI primers and then a second-round multiplex PCR. TCRdb re-called the multiplex PCR reads with MiXCR, one entry per CDR3 protein. Counted here are roughly 400,000 distinct CDR3 sequences, approximately 15% occurring once; the ten biggest clones make up 5.5% to 7%. The sequencing sample was made of peripheral blood. V gene TRBV28 combines with J gene TRBJ1-1; possible D gene TRBD1, 5 bases. The receptor comes from a woman aged 18-29 years with stable Graves' hyperthyroidism. CDR3 nucleotides: TGTGCCAGCAGTCCAGGGATTCCTCGAGCTTTCTTT. Amino acids: CASSPGIPRAFF.